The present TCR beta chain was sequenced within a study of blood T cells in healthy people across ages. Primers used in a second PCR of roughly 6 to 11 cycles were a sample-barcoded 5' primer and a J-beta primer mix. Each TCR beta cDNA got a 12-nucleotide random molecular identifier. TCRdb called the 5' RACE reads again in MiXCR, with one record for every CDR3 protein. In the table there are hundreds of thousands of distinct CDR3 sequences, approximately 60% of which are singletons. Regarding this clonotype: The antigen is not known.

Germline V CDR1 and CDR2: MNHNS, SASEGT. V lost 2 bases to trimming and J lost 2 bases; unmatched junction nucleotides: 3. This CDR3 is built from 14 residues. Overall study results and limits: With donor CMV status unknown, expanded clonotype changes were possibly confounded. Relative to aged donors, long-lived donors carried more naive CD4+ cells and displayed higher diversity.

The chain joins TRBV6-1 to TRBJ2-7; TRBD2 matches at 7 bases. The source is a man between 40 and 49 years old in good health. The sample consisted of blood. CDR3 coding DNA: TGTGCCAGCAGTGAATCGGGGAGGGCCTACGAGCAGTACTTC. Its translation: CASSESGRAYEQYF.